This T cell receptor beta chain was found in a study of shared clonotypes between healthy human individuals. CD45RO negativity and positive selection for CCR7 defined naive CD8 cells, a population that excluded terminally differentiated effector memory CD45RA+ cells. The V gene lost 5 bases and the J gene lost 2 bases, with 15 bases spanning the gap. The CDR3 sequence is 15 residues long. Germline CDR1 and CDR2: LNHDA and SQIVND (reference sequence). Repertoires were generated with immunoSEQ multiplex PCR, while TCRdb's copy carries only in-frame clones and drops some. Among over 2 million clones, about 95% were seen once, and the ten largest hold about 1.1%.

The chain uses TRBV19 and TRBJ1-1, with TRBD1 as a possible D gene (6 bases). Input material: naive CD8+ T cells sorted from blood. The sequence was collected from a man aged 18 to 30 in good health. The CDR3 DNA is TGTGCCAGTAGTTGGCAGGGGACCCTAAACACTGAAGCTTTCTTT. Residues: CASSWQGTLNTEAFF.